A single T cell receptor (beta chain) is shown here with its context. The specificity of this receptor is unknown. No base quality values were provided; no much bigger clone lies one nucleotide off. These data originate in a study of blood T cell repertoires in COVID-19 (dated by TCRdb to 2020 to 2021). Regarding the study in general: The collaborator samples originated in the United States, Italy and Spain and spanned the acute and convalescent phases of COVID-19. Samples were obtained from the ongoing ImmuneRACE study (first 160 participants) and from over 1,000 subjects provided by 6 global collaborators. The repertoires were released in a freely available public database meant as a resource for research on the immune response to SARS-CoV-2. The material from the prospective study consisted of cDNA or gDNA derived from T cells, B-cell-depleted T cells, or PBMCs. Sample metadata almost always included a de-identified subject ID, COVID-19 status, age in years and sex. The dataset comprised deeply sampled blood TCRbeta repertoires from subjects exposed to, actively infected with, or recovered from COVID-19. HLA class I and class II types, where available, came from metadata supplied by the sample provider rather than from assay-based typing. The investigation overall reported the following: The amount of clinical and demographic metadata varied by source and participant and was provided uncurated.

There are 14 amino acids in the CDR3, from cysteine to phenylalanine inclusive. Kept here is only the CDR3 DNA, which spans 42 bases and is read in frame from base 1. The germline V end is reduced by 3 bases and the J end by 8 bases; junction bases left unmatched: 3. CDR1 and CDR2 (MNHNS, SASEGT) derive from the germline V gene. In the prospective study, participants were roughly 18 to 95 years old, resided in approximately 25 geographic areas of the United States, and were enrolled through a virtual design. To assign participants to cohorts, the prospective study relied on clinical history that participants themselves reported in a screening survey and a study questionnaire. In the prospective study, mobile phlebotomists collected whole blood, serum and a nasopharyngeal or oropharyngeal swab from each participant. Participants in the prospective study had the option to provide additional blood draws and questionnaires over a roughly 2-month period. Prospective study blood samples were shipped either frozen or at room temperature before DNA extraction.

TCRbeta CDR3 regions were amplified from genomic DNA by means of the immunoSEQ Assay, a bias-controlled multiplex PCR. Per the original workflow: Nucleated cell counts per sample were estimated from amplification of reference gene primers within the assay. To quantify the absolute abundance of each unique TCRbeta CDR3 rearrangement, sequence reads were collapsed and filtered. Productive Simpson clonality was computed per sample as the square root of Simpson's diversity index over productive rearrangements. TCRdb limited this immuneACCESS table to in-frame rearrangements with V and J called. A share of clones is missing; checked studies link under half to unresolved V genes, and the rest is unexplained. V and J calls and clone size are those listed in that table; D and trimming were worked out from the DNA. The sample records about 160,000 clones, around 82% of which are singletons. The ten largest clonotypes hold 3.5% to 4% of the sample.

The sequenced sample consisted of PBMCs or T cells enriched from blood (not recorded which). The chain is assembled from TRBV6-1 and TRBJ1-6, with 8 central nucleotides matching TRBD1. This clonotype was sampled from a woman aged 45-65 years in a cohort exposed to, infected with or recovered from COVID-19 (not recorded which). The encoded CDR3 is CASSEMDRDSPLHF. The nucleotide sequence reads as follows: TGTGCCAGCAGTGAGATGGACAGGGATTCACCCCTCCACTTT.